The rows below give T cell receptor beta chains drawn from one sample of a study of blood T cell repertoires in COVID-19. Profiled with immunoSEQ multiplex PCR; TCRdb holds only in-frame clones, not every one. The sample has 60,000 to 85,000 clones, around three quarters seen once. The sample was peripheral blood. The receptor set was obtained from a human donor in a cohort sampled during active COVID-19. The CDR3 runs from the conserved cysteine through the conserved F or W.

j_gene	v_gene	CDR3aa
TRBJ2-7	TRBV7-6	CASSPGTSALSGYEQYF
TRBJ2-2	TRBV29-1	CSVEGWTGSTGELFF
TRBJ2-7	TRBV6-2/TRBV6-3	CASSDYGTSVTYEQYF
TRBJ2-7	TRBV7-6	CASSLAEWASGEQYF
TRBJ2-1	TRBV29-1	CSVQDGTGYNEQFF
TRBJ2-1	TRBV7-2	CASSLAGGNNEQFF
TRBJ2-5	TRBV2	CASSGGRETQYF
TRBJ2-1	TRBV2	CASTRTSGSSYNEQFF
TRBJ2-1	TRBV21-1	CASSTGEGTSGRRRVSYNEQFF
TRBJ2-7	TRBV5-4	CASSLVSSHEQYF
TRBJ1-5	TRBV2	CASTGDSSNQPQHF
TRBJ1-6	TRBV11-2	CASSPQSSYNSPLHF
TRBJ1-6	TRBV27	CASSSTGVRSPLHF
TRBJ2-1	TRBV5-1	CASSAGYAYNEQFF
TRBJ2-5	TRBV11-2	CASSWRETQYF
TRBJ1-2	TRBV20-1	CSASDPGTGHYGYTF
TRBJ1-2	TRBV28	CASSPNRRGAGYGYTF
TRBJ1-2	TRBV27	CASRDGTTTAGYGYTF
TRBJ1-5	TRBV5-1	CASSKTVQPQHF
TRBJ2-7	TRBV30	CAWSVQYEQYF
TRBJ1-6	TRBV6-5	CASSPLQGLSPLHF
TRBJ2-7	TRBV28	CASRPPTSGRAEQYF
TRBJ1-2	TRBV18	CASSPPGTGEGGYTF
TRBJ2-3	TRBV28	CASSLTGSGTAGTDTQYF
TRBJ2-5	TRBV9	CASSLRTGTVETQYF
TRBJ2-5	TRBV2	CASSGTSGQETQYF
TRBJ2-7	TRBV3-1/TRBV3-2	CASRRTGSEQYF
TRBJ2-7	TRBV18	CASSPQRQGRYEQYF
TRBJ2-5	TRBV28	CASTQGAHQETQYF
TRBJ1-5	TRBV19	CASSVVAGGQPQHF
TRBJ1-5	TRBV21-1	CASSTGQLNQPQHF
TRBJ2-5	TRBV6-6	CASGRGRGTETQYF
TRBJ1-5	TRBV7-2	CASSILGADQPQHF
TRBJ1-6	TRBV7-6	CASSTYRGRNSPLHF
TRBJ2-5	TRBV9	CASSVALQETQYF
TRBJ2-7	TRBV5-4	CASSLVQGYSYEQYF
TRBJ1-4	TRBV7-6	CASSRFTGVPNEKLFF
TRBJ2-5	TRBV5-4	CASSLDYQETQYF
TRBJ2-7	TRBV6-5	CASSTGQRSPYEQYF
TRBJ1-4	TRBV9	CASSVDFGANEKLFF
TRBJ2-2	TRBV19	CASSMRGSGRAGELFF
TRBJ2-7	TRBV30	CAWSQRQGKYEQYF
TRBJ1-6	TRBV6-5	CASGEGRARDSPLHF
TRBJ2-7	TRBV6-6	CASSSGDRRSTEQYF
TRBJ2-1	TRBV6-5	CASKTGGRDEQFF
TRBJ1-6	TRBV20-1	CSASVTGYNSPLHF
TRBJ2-1	TRBV29-1	CSVVSPGGYDEQFF
TRBJ2-5	TRBV23-1	CASSQAGLGSSAGGVGTQYF
TRBJ2-7	TRBV11-2	CASSLGTSGAYEQYF
TRBJ1-2	TRBV28	CASSQTGTRGGYTF
TRBJ2-7	TRBV28	CASSPSLGQINEQYF
TRBJ2-3	TRBV4-2	CASIRPQGPGDTQYF
TRBJ2-7	TRBV27	CASSLFSGTGLSEQYF
TRBJ1-1	TRBV19	CASSIPGGAGTEAFF
TRBJ1-2	TRBV5-1	CASSLAGQNYGYTF